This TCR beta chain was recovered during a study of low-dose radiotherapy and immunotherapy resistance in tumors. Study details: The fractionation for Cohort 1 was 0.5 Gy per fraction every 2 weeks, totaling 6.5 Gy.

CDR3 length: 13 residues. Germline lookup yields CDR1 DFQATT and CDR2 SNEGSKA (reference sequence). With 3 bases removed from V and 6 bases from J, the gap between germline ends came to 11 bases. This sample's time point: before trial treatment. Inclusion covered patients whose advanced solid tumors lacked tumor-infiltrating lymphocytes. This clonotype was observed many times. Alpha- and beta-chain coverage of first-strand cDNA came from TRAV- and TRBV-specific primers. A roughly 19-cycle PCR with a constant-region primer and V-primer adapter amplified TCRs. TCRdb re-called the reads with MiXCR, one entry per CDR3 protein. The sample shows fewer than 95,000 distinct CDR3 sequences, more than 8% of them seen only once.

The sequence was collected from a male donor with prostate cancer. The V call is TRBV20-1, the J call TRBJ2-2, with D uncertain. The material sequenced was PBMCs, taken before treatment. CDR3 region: CSASPPTAGELFF. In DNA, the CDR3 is TGCAGTGCTAGTCCCCCCACCGCCGGGGAGCTGTTTTTT.